Presented here are 26 T cell receptor beta chains from one specimen sequenced in a study of cytomegalovirus exposure and HLA in healthy donors. PCR amplification relied on 60 Vbeta primers (plus 13 Jbeta primers). Only in-frame clones appear in the TCRdb table, and some are missing; sequencing was by immunoSEQ multiplex PCR. The top ten hold around 3.6% of the sample, which has around 150,000 clones, about 76% seen once. The sequencing sample was made of PBMCs. The receptors here all came from a man between 18 and 29 years old in good health and CMV-seronegative.

The genes are TRBV30 and TRBJ1-5; TRBD1 agrees at 9 bases. Looked up from germline, CDR1 is GTSNPN and CDR2 is SVGIG (reference sequence). V shed 2 bases, J shed 2 bases, and the junction held 4 bases outside the gene matches. There are 15 residues in the CDR3. The CDR3 loop is CAWSRGQGGNQPQHF. CDR3 bases: TGTGCCTGGAGTCGGGGACAGGGTGGCAATCAGCCCCAGCATTTT.

This chain links TRBV5-4 with TRBJ2-2, with a weak D call TRBD1 (5 bases). V lost 6 bases and J lost 3, with 15 bases in between. CDR1 and CDR2 from the germline V gene are SGHNT and YYREEE (reference sequence). CDR3 length equals 15 residues. This CDR3 reads CASTLTSRDTGELFF. The CDR3 DNA is TGTGCCAGCACTCTAACCTCCAGGGACACCGGGGAGCTGTTTTTT.

Turning to this clone: One end of the junction varies from germline; a read error may be responsible. Distinct nucleotide sequences in the sample also encode this CDR3. The V call is TRBV4-1, the J call TRBJ1-6, with TRBD1 identical over 10 bases. Looked up from germline, CDR1 is MGHRA and CDR2 is YSYEKL. The CDR3 loop spans 16 amino acids. CDR3 DNA: TGCGCCAGCAGCCCGGGGGACAGGGGCTATAATTCCCCCCTCCACTTT. Encoded protein: CASSPGDRGYNSPLHF.

This clone showed up just a few times. The rearrangement uses TRBV18 and TRBJ1-4; weak D call: TRBD1 (6 bases). CDR1 is KGHSH and CDR2 is LQKENI in the germline V gene. The ends were cut back, 2 bases at V and 6 bases at J, with 13 bases in the middle. The CDR3 is made up of 15 amino acids. DNA of the CDR3: TGTGCCAGCTCACCAGGACAGAATCGTTATGAAAAACTGTTTTTT. The encoded protein is CASSPGQNRYEKLFF.

The CDR3 loop is CASSFSQGLDEQYF. As DNA, the CDR3 is TGTGCCAGCAGCTTTTCTCAGGGTCTGGACGAGCAGTACTTC. V usage is TRBV11-2 and J usage is TRBJ2-7; possible D gene TRBD1, 5 bases. The CDR3 loop spans 14 amino acids. V lost 3 bases to trimming and J lost 5 bases, with 14 bases between them. CDR1 SGHAT and CDR2 FQNNGV come from the germline V gene.

The V call is TRBV27, the J call TRBJ1-2, with no clear D. Trimming stripped 6 bases from V and 0 bases from J, with 17 bases between. CDR1 and CDR2 (germline): MNHEY, SMNVEV (reference sequence). The CDR3 is 16 residues long. The CDR3 DNA is TGTGCCAGCAGGATGCGGGGAGGGTTAGCTAACTATGGCTACACCTTC. This encodes CASRMRGGLANYGYTF.

The chain carries TRBV19 and TRBJ1-5; D is undetermined. V was trimmed by 7 bases and J by 2 bases, leaving 15 bases between them. CDR3 length: 15 residues. Germline V gene lookup returns CDR1 LNHDA and CDR2 SQIVND (reference sequence). CDR3: CASTPGRSGNQPQHF. In DNA, the CDR3 is TGTGCCAGTACCCCGGGGAGGTCGGGCAATCAGCCCCAGCATTTT.

DNA of the CDR3: TGTGCCAGTAGTAGGGACAGGGGGCCTAGATCCTATGGCAATCAGCCCCAGCATTTT. Protein product: CASSRDRGPRSYGNQPQHF. This rearrangement joins TRBV19 to TRBJ1-5; TRBD1 matches 12 bases. This CDR3 comprises 19 residues. Germline V gene sequence: CDR1 LNHDA, CDR2 SQIVND (reference sequence). J gave up 2 bases and V 4 bases, and 12 bases lay outside the gene matches.

This clone came up a few times. The chain joins TRBV9 to TRBJ2-5; 8 positions match TRBD2. V trimming: 0 bases; J trimming: 4 bases; junction bases outside the gene matches: 5. The CDR3 extends over 15 amino acids. Germline assignment: CDR1 SGDLS and CDR2 YYNGEE. CDR3 in amino acids: CASSVGGLVGETQYF. The CDR3 nucleotides read TGTGCCAGCAGCGTAGGGGGACTAGTCGGAGAGACCCAGTACTTC.

V is TRBV11-2 and J is TRBJ2-7; 8 nucleotides line up with TRBD1. Germline V gene sequence: CDR1 SGHAT, CDR2 FQNNGV. This CDR3 region has 14 residues. V shed 1 base and J 4 bases; nucleotides not matched to a gene: 3. The CDR3 spells CASSLVGTGYEQYF. CDR3 sequence (DNA): TGTGCCAGCAGCTTAGTGGGGACAGGTTACGAGCAGTACTTC.

A few counts support this clone. V is TRBV9 and J is TRBJ1-2, with 7 positions matching TRBD1. Trimming removed 4 bases from V and 6 bases from J; junction bases left unmatched: 9. CDR1 is SGDLS and CDR2 is YYNGEE in the germline V gene. The CDR3 spans 14 residues. CDR3: CASSPQGGLNGYTF. The CDR3 bases are TGTGCCAGCAGCCCCCAGGGGGGCTTGAATGGCTACACCTTC. The whole variable domain, filled in from reference TRBV9 and TRBJ1-2, reads DSGVTQTPKHLITATGQRVTLRCSPRSGDLSVYWYQQSLDQGLQFLIQYYNGEERAKGNILERFSAQQFPDLHSELNLSSLELGDSALYFCASSPQGGLNGYTFGSGTRLTVV.

This clone came up a few times. V and J are TRBV10-1 and TRBJ1-1; no firm D call. Germline V gene sequence: CDR1 WNHNN, CDR2 SYGVQD (reference sequence). The V end lost 4 bases, the J end lost 4 bases, and 7 bases lay between the germline ends. The CDR3 loop spans 12 amino acids. The CDR3 region has the DNA TGCGCCAGCAGTGCCGACTTCACTGAAGCTTTCTTT. It translates to CASSADFTEAFF.

The rearrangement uses TRBV19 and TRBJ1-1; D is unclear. From germline, CDR1 is LNHDA and CDR2 SQIVND (reference sequence). The V and J ends lost 3 bases and 1 base respectively, with 9 bases between them. The CDR3 loop spans 14 amino acids. CDR3 in amino acids: CASSMRPGNTEAFF. The CDR3 region has the DNA TGTGCCAGTAGTATGAGGCCTGGGAACACTGAAGCTTTCTTT. Full variable domain (outside the CDR3, taken from reference TRBV19 and TRBJ1-1): DGGITQSPKYLFRKEGQNVTLSCEQNLNHDAMYWYRQDPGQGLRLIYYSQIVNDFQKGDIAEGYSVSREKKESFPLTVTSAQKNPTAFYLCASSMRPGNTEAFFGQGTRLTVV.

The rearrangement links TRBV15 to TRBJ1-5; 8 bases are shared with TRBD1. There are 18 residues in the CDR3. Germline CDR1 is LNHNV and CDR2 is YYDKDF (reference sequence). J gave up 0 bases and V 0 bases, and 7 bases lay outside the gene matches. The CDR3 loop reads CATSRDLDRARSNQPQHF. The CDR3, as DNA: TGTGCCACCAGCAGAGATTTGGACAGGGCACGTAGCAATCAGCCCCAGCATTTT.

The V call is TRBV6-4, the J call TRBJ2-1; 11 bases map to TRBD1. Germline CDR1 is MRHNA and CDR2 is SNTAGT. V lost 3 bases to trimming and J lost 6 bases; unmatched junction nucleotides: 1. CDR3 size: 14 residues. In DNA form, the CDR3 reads TGTGCCAGCAGTGAGGGGACAGGGGGCAATGAGCAGTTCTTC. This gives the protein CASSEGTGGNEQFF.

As for this clone: Other DNA sequences from this sample encode an identical CDR3 as well. The rearrangement uses TRBV30 and TRBJ2-3, with 12 bases fitting TRBD2. The CDR3 is 15 residues long. The trim removed 0 bases at V and 6 bases at J, leaving 4 bases unmatched. Per the germline V gene, CDR1 is GTSNPN and CDR2 is SVGIG (reference sequence). The CDR3 nucleotides are TGTGCCTGGAGTGTACTAGCGGGGGGTGTCGATACGCAGTATTTT. This sequence encodes CAWSVLAGGVDTQYF.

Points on this clone: The sample carries other DNA sequences with the same CDR3. J is TRBJ1-2 and V is TRBV29-1; 10 nucleotides match TRBD1. The CDR3 has 13 residues. The ends lost 6 bases at V and 4 bases at J; junction bases unmatched: 5. The V gene's germline CDR1 is SQVTM and CDR2 ANQGSEA. The CDR3 spells CSVGTGVGYGYTF. In DNA form, the CDR3 reads TGCAGCGTGGGGACAGGGGTCGGCTATGGCTACACCTTC.

This clone came up once. This chain links TRBV19 with TRBJ1-5, with TRBD1 matching 11 bases. With V trimmed by 3 bases and J by 4 bases, 5 bases remained unmatched. The CDR3 covers 16 residues. Germline V gene sequence: CDR1 LNHDA, CDR2 SQIVND (reference sequence). The CDR3 loop reads CASSIEDRGRNQPQHF. CDR3 DNA: TGTGCCAGTAGTATTGAGGACAGGGGGCGGAATCAGCCCCAGCATTTT. Using reference TRBV19 and TRBJ1-5 for the parts outside the CDR3, the full variable domain is DGGITQSPKYLFRKEGQNVTLSCEQNLNHDAMYWYRQDPGQGLRLIYYSQIVNDFQKGDIAEGYSVSREKKESFPLTVTSAQKNPTAFYLCASSIEDRGRNQPQHFGDGTRLSIL.

In its sample, this clone was seen a few times. The V and J genes are TRBV18 and TRBJ1-5, with D perhaps matching TRBD1 (5 bases). Germline assignment: CDR1 KGHSH and CDR2 LQKENI. V shed 2 bases and J shed 8 bases, with 10 bases lying between them. This CDR3 is built from 13 residues. The CDR3 sequence is CASSPAGFEPQHF. CDR3 in DNA: TGTGCCAGCTCACCAGCAGGGTTCGAGCCCCAGCATTTT.

The CDR3 bases are TGTGCCAGCAGACCTGCCGGGGGGGCCCATACGCAGTATTTT. It translates to CASRPAGGAHTQYF. V is TRBV6-5 and J is TRBJ2-3, with 8 nucleotides matching TRBD2. Germline V gives CDR1 MNHEY, CDR2 SVGAGI. Germline trimming cut 6 bases from V and 7 bases from J; bases unmatched to any gene: 9. The CDR3 extends over 14 amino acids.

V is TRBV7-2 and J is TRBJ1-5, with TRBD1 matching 10 bases. The V segment lost 5 bases and the J segment 4 bases; nucleotides outside the gene matches: 14. This CDR3 has 18 amino acids. From germline, CDR1 is SGHTA and CDR2 FQGNSA. Here the CDR3 DNA reads TGTGCCAGCAGCCTAAGGTCCGGGACAGGGGATCTTAATCAGCCCCAGCATTTT. Protein product: CASSLRSGTGDLNQPQHF. The whole variable domain, remainder taken from reference TRBV7-2 and TRBJ1-5, is GAGVSQSPSNKVTEKGKDVELRCDPISGHTALYWYRQSLGQGLEFLIYFQGNSAPDKSGLPSDRFSAERTGGSVSTLTIQRTQQEDSAVYLCASSLRSGTGDLNQPQHFGDGTRLSIL.

This clone was picked up one time. This chain uses TRBV27 with TRBJ2-7; D call uncertain. Germline CDR1 is MNHEY and CDR2 is SMNVEV (reference sequence). The CDR3 totals 13 residues. V was shortened by 5 bases and J by 6 bases, with 14 bases between the two germline ends. The CDR3 DNA sequence: TGTGCCAGCAGTCCACACCCCCGCCGCGAGCAGTACTTC. It yields the protein CASSPHPRREQYF.

This rearrangement joins TRBV1 to TRBJ2-3; no check of the table's D call, TRBD2, against the DNA was made. TRBV1 is designated a pseudogene. There are 21 residues in the CDR3. This CDR3 reads CTSSQDPASGGPLVSTDTQYF. The CDR3 region has the DNA TGCACCAGCAGCCAAGATCCTGCCAGCGGGGGGCCCCTCGTTAGCACAGATACGCAGTATTTT.

The chain employs TRBV11-3 and TRBJ2-2, with D perhaps matching TRBD1 (6 bases). CDR1 and CDR2 from the germline V gene are SGHNT and YENEEA. Trimming removed 3 bases at V and 2 bases at J, with 10 bases between. This CDR3 region has 15 residues. The CDR3 reads CASSFSRGNTGELFF. The CDR3 DNA sequence: TGTGCCAGCAGCTTTTCCAGGGGTAACACCGGGGAGCTGTTTTTT.

V and J are TRBV2 and TRBJ2-1; 12 bases align to TRBD2. In germline, CDR1 is SNHLY, CDR2 FYNNEI. J gave up 6 bases and V 3 bases, and 21 bases lay outside the gene matches. The CDR3 has 21 residues. CDR3 amino acids: CASSDPGQGNLGLAGVNEQFF. The CDR3 coding sequence is TGTGCCAGCAGTGACCCGGGACAGGGGAACCTGGGACTAGCGGGTGTCAATGAGCAGTTCTTC.

The chain recombines TRBV27 with TRBJ2-3, with D tentatively TRBD2 (6 bases). The germline V gene encodes CDR1 MNHEY and CDR2 SMNVEV (reference sequence). CDR3 length equals 16 residues. The V end lost 4 bases, the J end lost 2 bases, and 16 bases lay between the germline ends. The DNA of the CDR3 is TGTGCCAGCAGTTCATTTACGCGGGATACCACAGATACGCAGTATTTT. This sequence encodes CASSSFTRDTTDTQYF.